A selection of T cell receptor beta chains follows, all from one sample in a study of shared clonotypes between healthy human individuals. The data were produced by immunoSEQ multiplex PCR, yet TCRdb's version contains in-frame clones alone and is incomplete. The sample has a few million clones, 93% seen once. Material for sequencing was naive CD4+ T cells from PBMCs. Receptor source: a man aged 18 to 35 in good health. Some clones in this sample may be carry-over from other donors' samples. Each CDR3 is given with its conserved first and last residue. The D gene is left open where the match is weak. Rows may omit the clone size; those that give it use once, few, many or a size class.

J	V	size	D	CDR3	DNA
TRBJ1-5	TRBV28	-	-	CASSFGTVSNQPQHF	TGTGCCAGCAGTTTCGGGACGGTTAGCAATCAGCCCCAGCATTTT
TRBJ1-1	TRBV7-3	-	-	CASSAGSLNTEAFF	TGTGCCAGCAGCGCAGGATCGTTGAACACTGAAGCTTTCTTT
TRBJ2-2	TRBV5-1	-	TRBD1	CASSTDRGANTGELFF	TGCGCCAGCAGCACGGACAGGGGGGCGAACACCGGGGAGCTGTTTTTT
TRBJ1-1	TRBV5-1	many	-	CASSSATGSRSAEAFF	TGCGCCAGCAGCTCGGCGACAGGTTCTAGGAGTGCTGAAGCTTTCTTT
TRBJ2-3	TRBV14	-	-	CASSQVRDYLTDTQYF	TGTGCCAGCAGCCAAGTTCGTGACTACCTCACAGATACGCAGTATTTT
TRBJ2-6	TRBV6-6	-	-	CASSPLANVLTF	TGTGCCAGCAGTCCGCTGGCCAACGTCCTGACTTTC
TRBJ1-4	TRBV2	-	TRBD1	CASRLNRGDLRSTNEKLFF	TGTGCCAGCCGACTCAACAGGGGGGACCTGAGATCAACTAATGAAAAACTGTTTTTT
TRBJ2-1	TRBV5-4	-	TRBD2	CASSLRLSGRINEQFF	TGTGCCAGCAGCTTGCGATTGAGCGGGAGAATTAATGAGCAGTTCTTC
TRBJ1-1	TRBV7-3	-	-	CASSRDTSRTEAFF	TGTGCCAGCAGCAGGGACACCTCGAGGACTGAAGCTTTCTTT
TRBJ2-2	TRBV7-3	-	-	CASSPGQNTGELFF	TGTGCCAGCAGCCCGGGACAGAACACCGGGGAGCTGTTTTTT
TRBJ2-7	TRBV11-2	-	TRBD1	CASREGWDRGSYEQYF	TGTGCCAGCAGGGAAGGATGGGACAGGGGTTCCTACGAGCAGTACTTC
TRBJ1-1	TRBV28	-	-	CASRIRAYGNTEAFF	TGTGCCAGCAGAATAAGGGCCTACGGGAACACTGAAGCTTTCTTT
TRBJ2-3	TRBV6-1	-	TRBD2	CASSEALIAGGSSADTQYF	TGTGCCAGCAGTGAAGCCCTCATAGCGGGAGGCAGCTCAGCAGATACGCAGTATTTT
TRBJ2-1	TRBV5-4	-	TRBD2	CASSPTSVDEQFF	TGTGCCAGCAGCCCGACTAGCGTGGATGAGCAGTTCTTC
TRBJ1-2	TRBV20-1	-	-	CSGGRGYTF	TGCAGCGGAGGGCGGGGCTACACCTTC